One and the same sample provided the 19 T cell receptor beta chains below, sequenced in a study of human T cells and chemical hapten exposure. TCRdb independently ran MiXCR on the 5' RACE reads; one entry per CDR3 protein. This table has fewer than 150,000 distinct CDR3 sequences, roughly 18% appearing once. Whole blood, unfractionated, served as the material for total RNA extraction. The receptors stem from a human donor in good health.

This clonotype was seen more than once but under ten times. This chain connects TRBV9 to TRBJ2-1; perhaps TRBD2 as D (6 bases). Germline CDR1 reads SGDLS; CDR2 reads YYNGEE. The CDR3 runs to 15 residues. V was trimmed by 0 bases and J by 2 bases, leaving 9 bases between them. DNA of the CDR3: TGTGCCAGCAGCGTAGACGGGAGCCCCTACAATGAGCAGTTCTTC. It encodes CASSVDGSPYNEQFF.

Written as DNA, the CDR3 is TGTGCCAGCAGTCCCGGACTCACTAGCGGGGCAGATACGCAGTATTTT. Translating it yields CASSPGLTSGADTQYF. This chain joins TRBV12-3 or TRBV12-4 and TRBJ2-3, with TRBD2 identical over 10 bases. This CDR3 comprises 16 residues. The V gene end was trimmed by 5 bases and the J gene end by 4 bases; junction bases not matched to a gene: 9.

This clonotype was seen more than once but under ten times. This chain joins TRBV28 and TRBJ1-4; TRBD1 agrees at 7 bases. The germline CDR1 and CDR2 sequences are MDHEN and SYDVKM. The J segment lost 7 bases and the V segment lost 5 bases, leaving 7 bases of the junction unmatched. This CDR3 is built from 14 residues. The CDR3 is CASSPGGGGEKLFF. CDR3 bases: TGTGCCAGCAGTCCAGGGGGGGGAGGTGAAAAACTGTTTTTT.

Only a few counts were recorded for this clonotype. The chain recombines TRBV5-4 with TRBJ2-2; 9 bases map to TRBD2. Trimming cost V 4 bases and J 0 bases; bases outside gene matches: 4. Germline V gene data show CDR1 as SGHNT and CDR2 as YYREEE (reference sequence). The CDR3 sequence is 16 residues long. CDR3 in DNA: TGTGCCAGCAGCCGCCCTAGCGGGACGAACACCGGGGAGCTGTTTTTT. This translates into CASSRPSGTNTGELFF.

The chain recombines TRBV27 with TRBJ1-2, with D unresolved. Germline CDR1 is MNHEY and CDR2 is SMNVEV (reference sequence). The CDR3 totals 14 residues. Trimming pared 0 bases from V and 8 bases from J, leaving 13 bases between. In DNA form, the CDR3 reads TGTGCCAGCAGTTTATCAGCGGTGGGTGGAGGCTACACCTTC. Amino acids: CASSLSAVGGGYTF.

This clonotype has just a few counts. This sequence joins TRBV30 and TRBJ2-5; 7 nucleotides agree with TRBD1. V was clipped by 7 bases and J by 2 bases; unmatched bases: 7. This CDR3 region has 13 residues. Germline CDR1 is GTSNPN and CDR2 is SVGIG (reference sequence). The CDR3 DNA reads as TGTGCCTCGACGGGACAGTCACAAGAGACCCAGTACTTC. It yields the protein CASTGQSQETQYF.

The V gene is TRBV29-1, the J gene TRBJ1-4; D remains ambiguous. The V gene lost 6 bases and the J gene lost 5 bases, with 19 bases spanning the gap. This CDR3 has 15 amino acids. From germline, CDR1 is SQVTM and CDR2 ANQGSEA. The CDR3: CSVRWIGGPNEKLFF. CDR3 DNA sequence: TGCAGCGTGCGGTGGATAGGAGGGCCAAATGAAAAACTGTTTTTT.

This sequence joins TRBV28 and TRBJ2-3; a possible D gene is TRBD1 (5 bases). Trimming removed 10 bases from V and 0 bases from J, with 14 bases in between. This CDR3 has 14 amino acids. Germline values: CDR1 MDHEN, CDR2 SYDVKM. CDR3 sequence (DNA): TGTGCCACCACCTGGGGCTCTAGCACAGATACGCAGTATTTT. It encodes CATTWGSSTDTQYF.

This clonotype was counted only a few times. The gene calls are TRBV20-1 and TRBJ2-3; no definite D call. The V gene lost 0 bases and the J gene lost 14 bases, with 15 bases spanning the gap. The germline CDR1 and CDR2 sequences are DFQATT and SNEGSKA (reference sequence). CDR3 length: 12 residues. The CDR3 DNA reads TGCAGTGCTAGAGATTTAAGAACCGTTTCGTATTTT. This translates into CSARDLRTVSYF.

This clonotype was seen repeatedly, ten times or more. V gene TRBV28 combines with J gene TRBJ1-5; 8 bases are shared with TRBD1. The CDR3 has 16 amino acids. The J segment lost 2 bases and the V segment lost 2 bases, leaving 5 bases of the junction unmatched. CDR1 and CDR2 from the germline V gene are MDHEN and SYDVKM. CDR3 sequence (DNA): TGTGCCAGCAGTTTAGGACAGGGATCAGGCAATCAGCCCCAGCATTTT. This translates into CASSLGQGSGNQPQHF.

This clonotype was detected only a few times. The chain combines TRBV29-1 with TRBJ2-7; D uncertain. V lost 3 bases to trimming and J lost 4 bases, with 7 bases between them. The CDR3 is 11 residues long. The germline V gene has CDR1 SQVTM and CDR2 ANQGSEA. The CDR3 region is CSVEWGYEQYF. CDR3 DNA sequence: TGCAGCGTTGAGTGGGGATACGAGCAGTACTTC.

This chain links TRBV18 with TRBJ1-2; possibly TRBD1 for D (5 bases). Germline-derived CDR1 and CDR2 are KGHSH and LQKENI. CDR3 size: 16 residues. Deletions cut 2 bases from V and 4 bases from J, with 17 bases between. DNA of the CDR3: TGTGCCAGCTCACCAGACAGCACGACAAGGACCTATGGCTACACCTTC. The encoded protein is CASSPDSTTRTYGYTF.

This clonotype was counted a few times. The chain has TRBV9 and TRBJ2-1; 9 bases are shared with TRBD2. The CDR3 is 16 amino acids. V was pared by 0 bases and J by 5 bases, with 6 bases of the junction left unmatched. Germline-derived CDR1 and CDR2 are SGDLS and YYNGEE. The DNA for the CDR3 is TGTGCCAGCAGCGTAGGAGGCGGGAGGGGACACAATGAGCAGTTCTTC. Its protein product is CASSVGGGRGHNEQFF. Supplemented by reference TRBV9 and TRBJ2-1, the full variable domain reads DSGVTQTPKHLITATGQRVTLRCSPRSGDLSVYWYQQSLDQGLQFLIQYYNGEERAKGNILERFSAQQFPDLHSELNLSSLELGDSALYFCASSVGGGRGHNEQFFGPGTRLTVL.

The table lists this clonotype with a few counts. V is TRBV5-6 and J is TRBJ1-4; tentatively, D is TRBD1 (5 bases). Trimming cost V 6 bases and J 7 bases, with 16 bases left between them. The CDR3 contains 14 residues. From germline, CDR1 is SGHDT and CDR2 YYEEEE. The CDR3 sequence: CASTRGRQLEKLFF. CDR3 sequence (DNA): TGTGCCAGCACCCGAGGCAGACAGCTTGAAAAACTGTTTTTT.

This clonotype was counted between two and nine times. The V gene is TRBV28, the J gene TRBJ2-1; perhaps TRBD1 as D (6 bases). V was pared by 7 bases and J by 6 bases, with 13 bases between. Germline CDR1 reads MDHEN; CDR2 reads SYDVKM. The CDR3 runs 13 residues. CDR3 sequence (DNA): TGTGCCAGCACCAGGGGCGGGTTCAATGAGCAGTTCTTC. Its protein product is CASTRGGFNEQFF.

This chain links TRBV28 with TRBJ1-1, with D tentatively TRBD1 (6 bases). Germline loops: CDR1 MDHEN, CDR2 SYDVKM. Deletions cut 7 bases from V and 4 bases from J, with 16 bases between. The CDR3 is 14 amino acids. CDR3 loop: CASIYRARGTEAFF. The CDR3 DNA reads as TGTGCCAGCATATACAGGGCGAGGGGCACTGAAGCTTTCTTT.

Many counts were recorded for this clonotype. This chain links TRBV20-1 with TRBJ2-3, with TRBD2 matching over 11 bases. The CDR3 consists of 15 residues. From germline, CDR1 is DFQATT and CDR2 SNEGSKA (reference sequence). With 3 bases clipped from V and 5 bases from J, the junction kept 7 bases outside the gene matches. The CDR3 loop reads CSASRTSGSIDTQYF. Here the CDR3 DNA reads TGCAGTGCTAGCCGTACTAGCGGGAGTATAGATACGCAGTATTTT.

This clonotype has a handful of counts. The chain links TRBV6-5 to TRBJ2-2; 12 nucleotides align to TRBD2. This CDR3 spans 17 amino acids. Germline V gives CDR1 MNHEY, CDR2 SVGAGI. V shed 4 bases and J 6 bases; nucleotides not matched to a gene: 9. CDR3 amino acids: CASSSPRLAGVSGELFF. Written as DNA, the CDR3 is TGTGCCAGCAGTTCCCCCCGACTAGCGGGAGTCTCCGGGGAGCTGTTTTTT.

CDR3 residues: CASRWGQSSYEQYF. For the CDR3, the DNA is TGCGCCAGCAGATGGGGACAGAGCTCCTACGAGCAGTACTTC. The genes are TRBV5-1 and TRBJ2-7; 7 bases align to TRBD1. The CDR3 contains 14 residues. Germline trimming cut 5 bases from V and 0 bases from J; bases unmatched to any gene: 5. Germline V gene sequence: CDR1 SGHRS, CDR2 YFSETQ.